These 14 T cell receptor beta chains came from one sample sequenced in a study of blood T cell repertoires in COVID-19. The protocol was immunoSEQ multiplex PCR, while the TCRdb copy is restricted to in-frame clones and leaves out a portion. The table lists 180,000 or so clones, approximately 90% of them singletons, with 0.99% in the top ten. Sequencing input: peripheral blood. These receptors originate from a man between 18 and 35 years old with acute or convalescent COVID-19.

This sequence joins TRBV7-2 and TRBJ2-3; TRBD2 matches at 7 bases. The germline V gene has CDR1 SGHTA and CDR2 FQGNSA. With V trimmed by 0 bases and J by 4 bases, 1 base remained unmatched. The CDR3 extends over 14 amino acids. The chain's CDR3 is CASSLAGGSDTQYF. CDR3 sequence (DNA): TGTGCCAGCAGCTTAGCGGGGGGGTCAGATACGCAGTATTTT.

This clone was seen a handful of times. The V call is TRBV6-1, the J call TRBJ2-7; the D gene is possibly TRBD2 (6 bases). Trimming removed 1 base at V and 2 bases at J, with 12 bases between. CDR3 length: 15 residues. Germline V gives CDR1 MNHNS, CDR2 SASEGT. The CDR3 nucleotides read TGTGCCAGCAGTGAAGAAACAGGAGGGGCCTACGAGCAGTACTTC. This translates into CASSEETGGAYEQYF.

This sequence joins TRBV12-3 or TRBV12-4 and TRBJ1-2; the D gene is possibly TRBD1 (6 bases). The CDR3 sequence is 13 residues long. V shed 5 bases and J shed 2 bases, with 9 bases lying between them. The CDR3 sequence is CASSRQANYGYTF. CDR3 nucleotide sequence: TGTGCCAGCAGTCGACAGGCAAACTATGGCTACACCTTC.

This chain joins TRBV28 and TRBJ1-6; TRBD1 matches 7 bases. V trimming: 6 bases; J trimming: 7 bases; junction bases outside the gene matches: 12. Germline V gives CDR1 MDHEN, CDR2 SYDVKM. CDR3 length: 16 amino acids. The CDR3 loop reads CASRSPYRGRNSPLHF. The CDR3 DNA sequence: TGTGCCAGCAGGTCTCCTTACAGGGGCAGGAATTCACCCCTCCACTTT.

This rearrangement joins TRBV12-3 or TRBV12-4 to TRBJ1-5; no definite D call. This CDR3 is built from 13 residues. The V and J ends lost 0 bases and 7 bases respectively, with 7 bases between them. The CDR3 sequence: CASSLAGVQPQHF. As DNA, the CDR3 is TGTGCCAGCAGTTTAGCCGGGGTGCAGCCCCAGCATTTT.

The chain's CDR3 is CSGVGATEAFF. The CDR3 bases are TGCAGCGGGGTAGGGGCCACTGAAGCTTTCTTT. The rearrangement uses TRBV29-1 and TRBJ1-1, with D possibly being TRBD1 (5 bases). CDR3 size: 11 residues. Trimming pared 7 bases from V and 4 bases from J, leaving 10 bases between. Germline V gives CDR1 SQVTM, CDR2 ANQGSEA. Supplemented by reference TRBV29-1 and TRBJ1-1, the full variable domain reads SAVISQKPSRDICQRGTSLTIQCQVDSQVTMMFWYRQQPGQSLTLIATANQGSEATYESGFVIDKFPISRPNLTFSTLTVSNMSPEDSSIYLCSGVGATEAFFGQGTRLTVV.

This clone was seen a single time. The rearrangement uses TRBV10-3 and TRBJ1-3; no definite D call. V was trimmed by 0 bases and J by 4 bases, leaving 10 bases between them. Per the germline V gene, CDR1 is ENHRY and CDR2 is SYGVKD. This CDR3 comprises 15 residues. CDR3 sequence reads: CAISESEGSGNTIYF. The CDR3, as DNA: TGTGCCATCAGTGAGTCTGAGGGTTCAGGAAACACCATATATTTT.

Written as DNA, the CDR3 is TGTGCCAGCAGTCCACCCCCCCTCGGAAACATTCAGTACTTC. Protein sequence: CASSPPPLGNIQYF. The chain employs TRBV11-2 and TRBJ2-4, with D uncertain. Germline CDR1 is SGHAT and CDR2 is FQNNGV. Trimming cost V 6 bases and J 6 bases, with 15 bases left between them. This CDR3 spans 14 amino acids.

The chain employs TRBV2 and TRBJ1-2, with D tentatively TRBD1 (5 bases). In germline, CDR1 is SNHLY, CDR2 FYNNEI. Trimming left V 6 bases short and J 3 bases short, with 11 bases between. This CDR3 region has 13 residues. CDR3: CASRGLEDYGYTF. CDR3 in DNA: TGTGCCAGCAGGGGGCTTGAGGACTATGGCTACACCTTC.

This clone has only a few counts. J is TRBJ1-5 and V is TRBV21-1; whether TRBD1, the table's D call, matches the DNA was not checked. TRBV21-1 is classified as a pseudogene. The length of the CDR3 is 17 residues. The CDR3 sequence is CASSKGGFAGVNQPQHF. In DNA, the CDR3 is TGTGCCAGCAGCAAAGGAGGTTTTGCAGGGGTAAATCAGCCCCAGCATTTT.

The chain combines TRBV28 with TRBJ2-3; 9 positions match TRBD1. Germline V lookup: CDR1 MDHEN, CDR2 SYDVKM. The ends lost 5 bases at V and 8 bases at J; junction bases unmatched: 14. The CDR3 totals 16 residues. CDR3 protein: CASSTQGADLYGTQYF. In DNA form, the CDR3 reads TGTGCCAGCAGTACACAGGGGGCCGACCTTTACGGTACGCAGTATTTT.

For the CDR3, the DNA is TGTGCCAGCAGCTTAACCGGGACTAGCGGGGGCCTCAGCTCCTACGAGCAGTACGTC. Its translation is CASSLTGTSGGLSSYEQYV. The chain employs TRBV7-8 and TRBJ2-7; TRBD2 agrees at 14 bases. This CDR3 contains 19 residues. The ends lost 2 bases at V and 0 bases at J; junction bases unmatched: 9. Germline values: CDR1 SGHVS, CDR2 FQNEAQ.

The chain combines TRBV5-1 with TRBJ1-1; 9 bases match TRBD1. The V gene's germline CDR1 is SGHRS and CDR2 YFSETQ. The V gene end was trimmed by 0 bases and the J gene end by 4 bases; junction bases not matched to a gene: 7. The length of the CDR3 is 16 residues. CDR3 loop: CASSLGQGGPPTEAFF. The CDR3 DNA reads as TGCGCCAGCAGCTTGGGACAGGGGGGACCCCCCACTGAAGCTTTCTTT.

The chain is built from TRBV28 and TRBJ2-7; 9 nucleotides agree with TRBD1. CDR3 length: 14 residues. Germline CDR1 and CDR2: MDHEN and SYDVKM. With 6 bases clipped from V and 7 bases from J, the junction kept 10 bases outside the gene matches. The CDR3 loop is CASSSGQGPWEQYV. The CDR3 DNA is TGTGCCAGCAGCTCGGGACAGGGCCCTTGGGAGCAGTACGTC.